Below are 28 T cell receptor beta chains sequenced from a single sample in a study of blood T cell repertoires in COVID-19. Clones were read by immunoSEQ multiplex PCR, and TCRdb kept only the in-frame ones, dropping some. The profile shows more than 100,000 clones, less than 90% of them singletons. Source material: peripheral blood. The origin of the receptors is a woman under 40 who had recovered from COVID-19.

The CDR3: CASSFRGRWEETQYF. CDR3 bases: TGTGCCAGCAGTTTCAGGGGGCGGTGGGAAGAGACCCAGTACTTC. The chain links TRBV27 to TRBJ2-5; TRBD1 matches 8 bases. Per the germline V gene, CDR1 is MNHEY and CDR2 is SMNVEV (reference sequence). The CDR3 totals 15 residues. Trimming removed 3 bases from V and 3 bases from J; junction bases left unmatched: 6.

The V gene is TRBV7-2, the J gene TRBJ2-3; 10 bases are a match to TRBD2. With 4 bases clipped from V and 1 base from J, the junction kept 8 bases outside the gene matches. This CDR3 spans 17 amino acids. The V gene's germline CDR1 is SGHTA and CDR2 FQGNSA. Here the CDR3 DNA reads TGTGCCAGCAGCTCGACGATGGGGACTAGCGGCACAGATACGCAGTATTTT. This translates into CASSSTMGTSGTDTQYF.

This clone has only one observation. The V and J genes are TRBV11-2 and TRBJ2-3, with 8 bases lining up with TRBD2. The CDR3 contains 17 residues. V shed 0 bases, J shed 2 bases, and the junction held 7 bases outside the gene matches. From germline, CDR1 is SGHAT and CDR2 FQNNGV. The CDR3 DNA reads TGTGCCAGCAGCTTAGATGGTGGTAGCGGGGACACAGATACGCAGTATTTT. This sequence encodes CASSLDGGSGDTDTQYF.

The chain combines TRBV6-5 with TRBJ1-3, with no clear D. Trimming stripped 2 bases from V and 0 bases from J, with 8 bases between. Germline V gene sequence: CDR1 MNHEY, CDR2 SVGAGI. The length of the CDR3 is 15 residues. CDR3 nucleotide sequence: TGTGCCAGCAGTTACCGGGTCTTCTCTGGAAACACCATATATTTT. This codes for CASSYRVFSGNTIYF.

This clone was counted between two and nine times. The chain has TRBV25-1 and TRBJ2-2; D gene uncertain. With 1 base removed from V and 2 bases from J, the gap between germline ends came to 8 bases. The CDR3 sequence is 15 residues long. Germline V CDR1 and CDR2: MGHDK, SYGVNS. The CDR3 is CASSESGFNTGELFF. DNA of the CDR3: TGTGCCAGCAGTGAATCCGGGTTCAACACCGGGGAGCTGTTTTTT. Looking up the rest from reference TRBV25-1 and TRBJ2-2 gives the full variable domain: EADIYQTPRYLVIGTGKKITLECSQTMGHDKMYWYQQDPGMELHLIHYSYGVNSTEKGDLSSESTVSRIRTEHFPLTLESARPSHTSQYLCASSESGFNTGELFFGEGSRLTVL.

This clone is a singleton in its sample. This rearrangement joins TRBV6-5 to TRBJ2-3, with a possible D match to TRBD1 (7 bases). The V end was cut by 0 bases, the J end by 4 bases, with 14 bases between. Looked up from germline, CDR1 is MNHEY and CDR2 is SVGAGI. This CDR3 comprises 16 residues. The CDR3 reads CASSYSRQGGSDTQYF. The CDR3 coding sequence is TGTGCCAGCAGTTACTCCAGACAGGGAGGCTCAGATACGCAGTATTTT.

This clone was found once. The chain has TRBV12-3 or TRBV12-4 and TRBJ1-2; a possible D gene is TRBD1 (5 bases). Trimming took off 3 bases at V and 7 bases at J, with 12 bases between the two ends. The CDR3 extends over 13 amino acids. The CDR3 is CASSFPMGGGYTF. In DNA, the CDR3 is TGTGCCAGCAGTTTCCCAATGGGGGGTGGCTACACCTTC.

The chain links TRBV27 to TRBJ1-2; weak D call: TRBD1 (6 bases). The V end lost 6 bases, the J end lost 6 bases, and 23 bases lay between the germline ends. The CDR3 has 16 residues. The germline CDR1 and CDR2 sequences are MNHEY and SMNVEV (reference sequence). CDR3 protein: CASRPIGGGNPHGYTF. CDR3 coding DNA: TGTGCCAGCAGACCTATTGGGGGCGGAAACCCTCATGGCTACACCTTC.

The rearrangement joins TRBV5-4 to TRBJ2-1, with TRBD2 identical over 7 bases. J gave up 5 bases and V 5 bases, and 10 bases lay outside the gene matches. The V gene's germline CDR1 is SGHNT and CDR2 YYREEE (reference sequence). The CDR3 extends over 15 amino acids. CDR3: CASSQGREWNNEQFF. CDR3 in DNA: TGTGCCAGCAGTCAAGGGCGGGAGTGGAACAATGAGCAGTTCTTC.

The V gene is TRBV29-1, the J gene TRBJ1-2, with 8 positions matching TRBD1. V trimming: 6 bases; J trimming: 3 bases; junction bases outside the gene matches: 9. The CDR3 contains 14 residues. Germline CDR1 and CDR2: SQVTM and ANQGSEA. CDR3 bases: TGCAGCGTGAGGTGGACAGGGATGGACTATGGCTACACCTTC. Amino acid sequence: CSVRWTGMDYGYTF.

The V gene is TRBV25-1, the J gene TRBJ1-5; D is unresolved. CDR3 length: 14 amino acids. The ends were cut back, 4 bases at V and 0 bases at J, with 7 bases in the middle. Germline-derived CDR1 and CDR2 are MGHDK and SYGVNS. This CDR3 reads CASSGAYSNQPQHF. CDR3 coding DNA: TGTGCCAGCAGTGGAGCATATAGCAATCAGCCCCAGCATTTT.

The chain recombines TRBV30 with TRBJ1-1; D unclear. V gave up 0 bases and J gave up 1 base, with 6 bases separating them. The CDR3 is made up of 13 amino acids. CDR1 is GTSNPN, CDR2 SVGIG, per germline (reference sequence). The CDR3 is CAWSVQKNTEAFF. Written as DNA, the CDR3 is TGTGCCTGGAGTGTACAGAAGAACACTGAAGCTTTCTTT.

The gene calls are TRBV9 and TRBJ2-6; D gene ambiguous. Per the germline V gene, CDR1 is SGDLS and CDR2 is YYNGEE. There are 15 residues in the CDR3. Trimming removed 0 bases at V and 1 base at J, with 5 bases between. The CDR3 spells CASSVVISGANVLTF. DNA for the CDR3: TGTGCCAGCAGCGTAGTCATTTCTGGGGCCAACGTCCTGACTTTC.

J is TRBJ2-3 and V is TRBV3-1 (or the pseudogene TRBV3-2), with 10 bases matching TRBD2. Germline loops: CDR1 LGHDT, CDR2 YNNKEL (reference sequence). There are 18 residues in the CDR3. The V and J ends lost 5 bases and 4 bases, in that order; junction bases with no gene match: 15. DNA of the CDR3: TGTGCCAGCAGCAAGGTGGGTCCCAGCGGGAGGGCCGCAGATACGCAGTATTTT. It specifies CASSKVGPSGRAADTQYF.

In the case of this clone: Within the sample, other DNA sequences also encode this same CDR3. The V gene is TRBV18, the J gene TRBJ2-1, with 14 bases aligning to TRBD2. CDR3 size: 16 residues. The V gene end was trimmed by 0 bases and the J gene end by 7 bases; junction bases not matched to a gene: 2. Germline CDR1 and CDR2: KGHSH and LQKENI. CDR3 sequence reads: CASSPPGLAGVNEQFF. The DNA for the CDR3 is TGTGCCAGCTCACCACCGGGACTAGCGGGAGTTAATGAGCAGTTCTTC.

The V gene is TRBV2, the J gene TRBJ2-2, with D perhaps TRBD1 (6 bases). The CDR3 is 15 amino acids. In germline, CDR1 is SNHLY, CDR2 FYNNEI. V was pared by 6 bases and J by 4 bases, with 15 bases between. CDR3 sequence (DNA): TGTGCCAGCAGAGATACAGGGTCGGCCACCGGGGAGCTGTTTTTT. It codes for CASRDTGSATGELFF.

This clone occurred once. The chain uses TRBV30 and TRBJ1-1; D is possibly TRBD1 (5 bases). Trimming left V 1 base short and J 1 base short, with 13 bases between. The CDR3 extends over 15 amino acids. Germline CDR1 GTSNPN, CDR2 SVGIG (reference sequence). The CDR3 sequence is CAWSGPGGSNTEAFF. Written as DNA, the CDR3 is TGTGCCTGGAGTGGCCCCGGGGGGTCGAACACTGAAGCTTTCTTT.

The rearrangement links TRBV14 to TRBJ2-3; 7 bases fit TRBD1. The CDR3 sequence is 16 residues long. Germline V gene lookup returns CDR1 SGHDN and CDR2 FVKESK. V gave up 4 bases and J gave up 2 bases; unmatched junction bases: 9. The CDR3 spells CASSRSRTGTTDTQYF. The CDR3 DNA reads as TGTGCCAGCAGCCGCTCGAGGACAGGAACCACAGATACGCAGTATTTT.

This clone was recorded once. The genes are TRBV7-8 and TRBJ2-6; 12 bases line up with TRBD1. The V and J ends lost 5 bases and 1 base, in that order; junction bases with no gene match: 6. Germline V gene sequence: CDR1 SGHVS, CDR2 FQNEAQ. The CDR3 runs 18 residues. The CDR3 DNA is TGTGCCAGCAGCCAGGGGGGACAGGGGGCTTCTGGGGCCAACGTCCTGACTTTC. Translation: CASSQGGQGASGANVLTF.

The chain employs TRBV4-1 and TRBJ2-2; 10 nucleotides align to TRBD2. From germline, CDR1 is MGHRA and CDR2 YSYEKL. The CDR3 loop spans 16 amino acids. Trimming took 1 base from V and 7 from J; bases not matched to a gene: 6. The CDR3 spells CASSQVSSGGFGELFF. CDR3 nucleotide sequence: TGCGCCAGCAGCCAAGTATCTAGCGGGGGTTTCGGGGAGCTGTTTTTT.

CDR3 in amino acids: CASSSPAYEQYF. In DNA, the CDR3 is TGTGCCAGCTCATCCCCGGCCTACGAGCAGTACTTC. This rearrangement joins TRBV18 to TRBJ2-7; D unclear. The V end lost 5 bases, the J end lost 2 bases, and 7 bases lay between the germline ends. The CDR3 loop spans 12 amino acids. Germline CDR1 is KGHSH and CDR2 is LQKENI.

This clone has a single count. V usage is TRBV7-6 and J usage is TRBJ1-6; the match to TRBD1 covers 10 bases. Trimming at V came to 0 bases and at J to 10 bases, leaving 3 bases not matched to a gene. Germline-derived CDR1 and CDR2 are SGHVS and FNYEAQ. The CDR3 runs to 15 residues. CDR3 nucleotides: TGTGCCAGCAGCTTAGCGGACAGGGGGTCCTCACCCCTCCACTTT. It codes for CASSLADRGSSPLHF.

V is TRBV5-1 and J is TRBJ2-7; the D gene is possibly TRBD1 (5 bases). This CDR3 is 12 amino acids long. Trimming left V 5 bases short and J 6 bases short, with 12 bases between. Looked up from germline, CDR1 is SGHRS and CDR2 is YFSETQ. CDR3 DNA: TGCGCCAGCAGTGATGAAGGGGTCGAGCAGTACTTC. This codes for CASSDEGVEQYF.

About this clone itself: A read error may account for a junction end that differs from germline. This sequence joins TRBV7-7 and TRBJ2-5, with TRBD2 matching 8 bases. The CDR3 is 15 residues long. CDR1 is SSHAT and CDR2 is FNYEAQ in the germline V gene (reference sequence). The CDR3 nucleotides read TGTGCTAGCAGCTTATTCGGGGGGGCGGCGGAGACCCAGTACTTC. This codes for CASSLFGGAAETQYF.

The chain uses TRBV28 and TRBJ2-5; 7 bases match TRBD1. The germline gives CDR1 MDHEN, CDR2 SYDVKM. The V gene end was trimmed by 1 base and the J gene end by 5 bases; junction bases not matched to a gene: 7. The CDR3 sequence is 15 residues long. The CDR3 region has the DNA TGTGCCAGCAGTTTATCCCGACAGGGCTGGGAGACCCAGTACTTC. Translated, it gives CASSLSRQGWETQYF.

This clone was seen a few times. This chain links TRBV5-6 with TRBJ2-2; a weak D match, TRBD1 (5 bases). The V end lost 7 bases, the J end lost 1 base, and 14 bases lay between the germline ends. Germline assignment: CDR1 SGHDT and CDR2 YYEEEE. The CDR3 is made up of 15 amino acids. The CDR3 here is CASSGQGGNTGELFF. The CDR3 DNA reads as TGTGCCAGCTCCGGGCAGGGTGGGAACACCGGGGAGCTGTTTTTT.

V and J are TRBV3-1 (or the pseudogene TRBV3-2) and TRBJ1-2; D is possibly TRBD1 (5 bases). This CDR3 is built from 16 residues. V dropped 1 base and J dropped 4 bases, with 16 bases sitting between them. The germline V gene has CDR1 LGHDT and CDR2 YNNKEL (reference sequence). CDR3 nucleotide sequence: TGTGCCAGCAGCCAAGGGGCCATGGGAGGGGTCTATGGCTACACCTTC. Its translation is CASSQGAMGGVYGYTF.

This chain connects TRBV4-1 to TRBJ1-2; 8 nucleotides match TRBD1. Germline CDR1 and CDR2: MGHRA and YSYEKL. The CDR3 loop spans 15 amino acids. V was clipped by 1 base and J by 7 bases; unmatched bases: 8. DNA for the CDR3: TGCGCCAGCAGCCAAGTAGGACAGGGAAAGAGTGGCTACACCTTC. It encodes CASSQVGQGKSGYTF.